This T cell receptor beta chain is from a study of T-cell reconstitution after alpha-beta-depleted transplantation in children (dated by TCRdb to the mid-2010s). At the level of the whole study: The study quantitatively tracked T-cell immune reconstitution after TCRalphabeta/CD19-depleted allogeneic hematopoietic cell transplantation in children using TCR repertoire profiling.

The library was built by means of PCR. TCRdb shows the sequencer as Illumina HiSeq 2500. TCR library preparation used molecular barcoding, with unique molecular identifiers applied to normalize quantification of the TCRbeta repertoire. TCRdb reprocessed the public reads (quality trimming at Q25 with fastp, clone calling with MiXCR) and kept in-frame beta chains. Each CDR3 protein appears once, grouped with its most common genes and DNA. The sample table shows under 450,000 distinct CDR3 sequences, and 10% to 15% are seen once. In total, the top ten clones hold roughly 4.5% of the sample. In this sample, this clonotype turned up a few times. Which antigen it targets is not known. No per-base quality is available; no much larger clone lies one base away. The V and J ends are trimmed by 4 bases and 6 bases, leaving 10 bases between them. The germline V gene (reference sequence) supplies CDR1 LGHDT and CDR2 YNNKEL. The CDR3 has 13 amino acids, counting the end cysteine and phenylalanine. CDR3 DNA is the only sequence kept; it has 39 bases, read in frame from the first base.

The V and J segments used are TRBV3-1 and TRBJ1-3; matching of 5 bases hints at TRBD1 as the D gene. The input for sequencing was PBMCs, taken from the stem cell graft. The TCR originated in a human donor who donated a stem cell graft to a child with Fanconi anemia. Here is the DNA: TGTGCCAGCAGCCCCTCCAGGGCAAACACCATATATTTT. The translation is CASSPSRANTIYF.